This TCR beta chain is from a study of shared clonotypes between healthy human individuals. Every immunoSEQ plate was one replicate of a subset's evenly spread DNA. TCRdb's table, derived via immunoSEQ multiplex PCR, lists solely in-frame clones and lacks some. The sample yields about 1.1 million clones, around 78% seen once. Points from the study as a whole: A handful of donors had 5% to 6.5% of their naive CD4 clonotypes in common.

To note about this clone: The antigen remains unidentified.

CDR1 is SGDLS, CDR2 YYNGEE, per germline. The V segment lost 4 bases and the J segment 3 bases; nucleotides outside the gene matches: 5. The CDR3 contains 15 residues. This chain connects TRBV9 to TRBJ2-7; TRBD2 aligns across 12 bases. This clonotype was sampled from a man aged 18 to 29 in good health. Some clones in this sample may be carry-over from other donors' samples. The sequenced sample consisted of memory CD4+ T cells from PBMCs. This sample's subset: CD45RA-negative fraction. This CDR3 reads CASSPRTSGNYEQYF. The CDR3 bases are TGTGCCAGCAGCCCTCGGACTAGCGGGAACTACGAGCAGTACTTC. Together with reference TRBV9 and TRBJ2-7, the CDR3 gives the full variable domain: DSGVTQTPKHLITATGQRVTLRCSPRSGDLSVYWYQQSLDQGLQFLIQYYNGEERAKGNILERFSAQQFPDLHSELNLSSLELGDSALYFCASSPRTSGNYEQYFGPGTRLTVT.